One TCR beta chain is described in this entry. No antigen is known for it. Only in-frame clones appear in the TCRdb table, and some are missing; sequencing was by immunoSEQ multiplex PCR. Of around 150,000 clones listed, 92% are singletons. This CDR3 spans 15 amino acids. V shed 2 bases and J shed 4 bases, with 15 bases lying between them. CDR1 SGHTA and CDR2 FQGNSA come from the germline V gene. The data derive from a study of T cell responses to AZD1222 COVID-19 vaccine. Study observations and caveats: Of spike-specific TCRs, nearly half reportedly target regions left unmutated in variants. Spike-specific TCR breadth rose after two AZD1222 doses, and depth rose as well.

Sequences were derived from peripheral blood, sampled on day 0 of MenACWY control vaccination. The gene calls are TRBV7-2 and TRBJ2-7; TRBD2 is a possible D gene (6 bases). The receptor was derived from an adult in good health. The CDR3 bases are TGTGCCAGCAGCTTATTAAAGCTAGCGTCATACGAGCAGTACTTC. Translating gives CASSLLKLASYEQYF. Filled out from reference TRBV7-2 and TRBJ2-7, the complete variable domain reads GAGVSQSPSNKVTEKGKDVELRCDPISGHTALYWYRQSLGQGLEFLIYFQGNSAPDKSGLPSDRFSAERTGGSVSTLTIQRTQQEDSAVYLCASSLLKLASYEQYFGPGTRLTVT.